The 15 T cell receptor beta chains below come from one sample, sequenced in a study of tumor-infiltrating lymphocytes in primary liver carcinoma. Total RNA amounting to around 450 ng was the source from which TCR beta cDNA was made with a constant-region primer. Modified slightly, ARM-PCR produced TCR beta libraries over three nested multiplex PCR rounds. TRBV1-TRBV30 forward and Cbeta reverse primers drove the first two roughly 10-cycle rounds. TCRdb re-derived calls from the multiplex PCR reads in MiXCR, one entry per CDR3 protein. The data hold about 180,000 distinct CDR3 sequences, with over 45% observed a single time. For blood RNA, unsorted whole blood served as the source, and germline DNA was extracted too. Specimen: peripheral blood. These receptors all come from a man aged 35 to 55 with primary liver carcinoma and hepatitis B virus infection.

This clonotype was picked up one time. The junction shows a germline mismatch at one end, possibly a read error. V is TRBV28 and J is TRBJ2-1; 8 bases are a match to TRBD1. The V gene's germline CDR1 is MDHEN and CDR2 SYDVKM. The CDR3 loop spans 14 amino acids. DNA for the CDR3: TGCGCCAGCCTCTCAGGGGGCCCCTACAATGAGCAGTTCTTC. This gives the protein CASLSGGPYNEQFF.

CDR3 residues: CAISTSYEQYF. The CDR3 nucleotides read TGTGCCATCAGCACTAGCTACGAGCAGTACTTC. The chain has TRBV10-3 and TRBJ2-7, with a weak D call TRBD2 (5 bases). V lost 6 bases and J lost 3, with 6 bases in between. From germline, CDR1 is ENHRY and CDR2 SYGVKD. The CDR3 is 11 residues long.

About this clonotype itself: Mismatch with germline at one junction end may stem from a read error. The V gene is TRBV6-6, the J gene TRBJ2-3; D is unresolved. CDR3 size: 15 residues. CDR1 is MNHNY and CDR2 is SVGAGI in the germline V gene (reference sequence). CDR3 nucleotide sequence: TGTGCCAGCAGTCCTCAAACCAGCAATGTTAATACGCGGTATTTT. Translated: CASSPQTSNVNTRYF.

To note about this clonotype: Germline is not matched at one junction end, which may reflect a read error. The chain couples TRBV10-3 to TRBJ2-7, with unresolved D. CDR3 length: 11 amino acids. Per germline, CDR1 ENHRY and CDR2 SYGVKD. The CDR3 here is CAISGFVEQYF. The CDR3 DNA reads TGTGCCATTAGTGGGTTCGTGGAGCAGTACTTC.

For this clonotype: The junction shows a germline mismatch at one end, possibly a read error. This sequence joins TRBV6-5 and TRBJ2-1, with 12 bases identical to TRBD2. Germline V gene sequence: CDR1 MNHEY, CDR2 SVGAGI. The CDR3 length is 14 residues. DNA for the CDR3: TGTGTCAGCGCGCTAGCGGGAGGGAACAATGAGCAGTTCTTC. Translating it yields CVSALAGGNNEQFF.

This clonotype was detected a few times. The gene calls are TRBV12-3 or TRBV12-4 and TRBJ1-1; D is ambiguous. Trimming removed 4 bases from V and 6 bases from J, with 12 bases in between. This CDR3 is built from 13 residues. CDR3 residues: CASSSPGLAEAFF. The CDR3 bases are TGTGCCAGCAGTTCCCCCGGGCTGGCTGAAGCTTTCTTT.

With regard to this clonotype: This could be a read error, since a much larger clone is one nucleotide away. The V gene is TRBV11-2, the J gene TRBJ2-5, with a possible D match to TRBD2 (5 bases). The CDR3 length is 14 residues. From germline, CDR1 is SGHAT and CDR2 FQNNGV. Trimming cost V 3 bases and J 2 bases, with 10 bases left between them. The CDR3, as DNA: TGTGCCAGCAGCTTTCGGGATGCGCAAGAGACCCAGTACTTC. Protein: CASSFRDAQETQYF.

On this clonotype itself: At one end the junction does not follow the germline gene, possibly because of a read error. The chain combines TRBV6-1 with TRBJ2-1; D remains ambiguous. This CDR3 comprises 16 residues. The V gene's germline CDR1 is MNHNS and CDR2 SASEGT. The CDR3 DNA reads as TGTGCCAGCAGTGACCTTGGGTCGAGCTCCTACAATGAGCAGTTATTC. Translated: CASSDLGSSSYNEQLF.

This clonotype was seen more than once but under ten times. The chain carries TRBV6-1 and TRBJ2-1; tentatively, D is TRBD1 (5 bases). The germline gives CDR1 MNHNS, CDR2 SASEGT. The CDR3 has 14 amino acids. Trimming removed 1 base from V and 3 bases from J, with 7 bases in between. This chain's CDR3 is CASSEGGVYNEQFF. As DNA, the CDR3 is TGTGCCAGCAGTGAAGGGGGCGTCTACAATGAGCAGTTCTTC.

To note about this clonotype: The conserved closing phenylalanine or tryptophan is absent in this CDR3, likely reflecting a read error. This sequence joins TRBV6-5 and TRBJ1-2; 7 positions match TRBD1. Germline V gene sequence: CDR1 MNHEY, CDR2 SVGAGI. There are 13 residues in the CDR3. The junction had 4 bases not matched to a gene; V was cut back by 6 bases and J by 3 bases. The CDR3: CASRPDRDYGYTL. The CDR3 bases are TGTGCCAGCAGACCCGACAGGGACTATGGCTACACCTTG.

CDR3 protein: CVGSLGRTIYEQYF. CDR3 nucleotide sequence: TGTGTCGGCAGCTTAGGCCGCACGATTTACGAGCAGTACTTC. V usage is TRBV11-2 and J usage is TRBJ2-7; D remains unclear. CDR1 SGHAT and CDR2 FQNNGV come from the germline V gene. The CDR3 covers 14 residues.

This chain joins TRBV12-3 or TRBV12-4 and TRBJ1-5; possibly TRBD1 for D (6 bases). The CDR3 runs 14 residues. With 4 bases removed from V and 7 bases from J, the gap between germline ends came to 14 bases. This CDR3 reads CASSSGGEWQPQHF. The CDR3 DNA is TGTGCCAGCAGTTCGGGGGGCGAGTGGCAGCCCCAGCATTTT.

A remark on this clonotype: An end of the junction differs from the germline gene, which may be a read error. The chain links TRBV11-2 to TRBJ2-7; 9 nucleotides agree with TRBD1. The CDR3 loop spans 14 amino acids. Germline V gene sequence: CDR1 SGHAT, CDR2 FQNNGV. In nucleotides, the CDR3 is TGTGCCAACAGCTTAGGGACAGGGTCTCCCGAGCAGTACTTC. Its translation is CANSLGTGSPEQYF. The full variable domain, completed using reference TRBV11-2 and TRBJ2-7, is EAGVAQSPRYKIIEKRQSVAFWCNPISGHATLYWYQQILGQGPKLLIQFQNNGVVDDSQLPKDRFSAERLKGVDSTLKIQPAKLEDSAVYLCANSLGTGSPEQYFGPGTRLTVT.

This rearrangement joins TRBV14 to TRBJ2-1; 10 bases are a match to TRBD1. Trimming cost V 7 bases and J 8 bases; bases outside gene matches: 5. The germline CDR1 and CDR2 sequences are SGHDN and FVKESK. This CDR3 has 13 residues. The CDR3 coding sequence is TGTGCCAGCATCCGGACAGGGGGATATGAGCAGTTCTTC. Its protein product is CASIRTGGYEQFF. The complete variable domain, with remaining parts taken from reference TRBV14 and TRBJ2-1, reads EAGVTQFPSHSVIEKGQTVTLRCDPISGHDNLYWYRRVMGKEIKFLLHFVKESKQDESGMPNNRFLAERTGGTYSTLKVQPAELEDSGVYFCASIRTGGYEQFFGPGTRLTVL.

With respect to this clonotype: At one of its ends the junction is not consistent with the germline gene, which may arise from a read error. This chain joins TRBV4-1 and TRBJ2-6; D is perhaps TRBD1 or TRBD2 (5 bases each). Germline V gene sequence: CDR1 MGHRA, CDR2 YSYEKL. The CDR3 spans 19 residues. In nucleotides, the CDR3 is TGCGCCAGCAGCCAAAGGTATTCAGCGAACACGGTCGGGGCCAACGTCCTGCCTTTC. Protein sequence: CASSQRYSANTVGANVLPF.